The clone carrying this T cell receptor (beta chain) was seen more than once but under ten times. Its antigen is undetermined. The record originates from a study of T cells in Graves' hyperthyroidism and ophthalmopathy. Study-wide findings and caveats: Stable hyperthyroidism and ophthalmopathy were separated using 13 V-J signatures.

Germline CDR1 SGDLS, CDR2 YYNGEE. This CDR3 has 15 residues. V dropped 5 bases and J dropped 2 bases, with 14 bases sitting between them. Stable Graves' hyperthyroidism meant no ophthalmopathy progression within 18 months. Patients were excluded because of uncontrolled infection, other autoimmune disease, pregnancy or lactation. Amplification of TCR beta CDR3 regions used RNA as the template. The TCR CDR3 was amplified in a first-round RT-PCR using the HTBI primer set. Each CDR3 protein is one row after TCRdb ran MiXCR on the multiplex PCR reads. The table records around 540,000 distinct CDR3 sequences, under 60% of them present only once.

V usage is TRBV9 and J usage is TRBJ1-3, with D hard to call. The sequence was obtained from a woman between 18 and 29 years old with Graves' hyperthyroidism. Source material: peripheral blood or thyroid tissue (not recorded which). The CDR3 loop is CASSPNRAAGNTIYF. The CDR3 bases are TGTGCCAGCAGTCCCAACCGGGCCGCTGGAAACACCATATATTTT.